One and the same sample provided the 4 T cell receptor beta chains below, sequenced in a study of blood T cell repertoires in COVID-19. Here immunoSEQ multiplex PCR was the method, and the copy in TCRdb shows in-frame clones only, minus some. Of some 190,000 clones listed, approximately 80% are singletons. Sequenced input: peripheral blood. These receptors came from a woman of 80 years or more with COVID-19, enrolled during active disease.

V gene TRBV11-3 combines with J gene TRBJ2-1, with a possible D match to TRBD1 (5 bases). Trimming shortened V by 1 base and J by 1 base, and 11 bases separated the two germline ends. The V gene's germline CDR1 is SGHNT and CDR2 YENEEA. The CDR3 has 16 amino acids. The CDR3 sequence is CASSLGGRASYNEQFF. CDR3 in DNA: TGTGCCAGCAGCTTAGGGGGCAGAGCTTCCTACAATGAGCAGTTCTTC.

V is TRBV5-6 and J is TRBJ1-4; tentative D call: TRBD1 (5 bases). Germline V CDR1 and CDR2: SGHDT, YYEEEE. Trimming took 3 bases from V and 3 from J, leaving 18 bases between them. The CDR3 is 17 residues long. The CDR3 nucleotides are TGTGCCAGCAGCTGGGGCCAGCGGGCGGTTTCTAATGAAAAACTGTTTTTT. It yields the protein CASSWGQRAVSNEKLFF.

The chain joins TRBV19 to TRBJ2-1; 10 nucleotides line up with TRBD1. Germline V gives CDR1 LNHDA, CDR2 SQIVND (reference sequence). Trimming at V came to 0 bases and at J to 2 bases, leaving 7 bases not matched to a gene. The CDR3 contains 18 residues. The CDR3 DNA follows: TGTGCCAGTAGTATAGATCGGGGACAGGGGCGCCCCTACAATGAGCAGTTCTTC. Its protein product is CASSIDRGQGRPYNEQFF.

The chain carries TRBV2 and TRBJ1-1; no firm D call. The CDR3 has 14 residues. Trimming stripped 2 bases from V and 4 bases from J, with 11 bases between. Germline values: CDR1 SNHLY, CDR2 FYNNEI. This CDR3 reads CASSENRVVTEAFF. The CDR3 DNA sequence: TGTGCCAGCAGTGAAAATCGGGTCGTCACTGAAGCTTTCTTT.